The present entry profiles one T cell receptor (beta chain) with its context. When the RNA was reverse transcribed, random hexamers were used with an input of roughly 0.5 to 1 ug. By means of immunoSEQ multiplex PCR, TCR beta CDR3 spanning 54 Vbeta and 13 Jbeta underwent amplification. Via MiXCR, TCRdb re-called the immunoSEQ multiplex PCR reads, giving one row per CDR3 protein. This sample has some 76,000 distinct CDR3 sequences, with roughly 90% found just once. CD8+ and CD4+ T cells from blood underwent TCR beta sequencing. The multiple sclerosis controls were treatment-naive patients affected by stable or active relapsing-remitting disease. The CD8+ and CD4+ T cells were isolated magnetically using a negative isolation approach, whereas the TEMRA cells were enriched by FACS. Germline CDR1 LNHDA, CDR2 SQIVND (reference sequence). CDR3 size: 15 residues. Trimming removed 5 bases from V and 5 bases from J; junction bases left unmatched: 7.

The record originates from a study of CD8 T cells in Susac syndrome. Material for sequencing was CD8+ T cells from PBMCs. This TCR derives from a human donor with multiple sclerosis. The rearrangement uses TRBV19 and TRBJ1-5; 9 bases agree with TRBD1. The CDR3 reads CASSPAWTGDQPQHF. The CDR3 DNA reads TGTGCCAGTAGTCCCGCCTGGACAGGGGATCAGCCCCAGCATTTT. Based on the CDR3 plus reference TRBV19 and TRBJ1-5, the full variable domain is DGGITQSPKYLFRKEGQNVTLSCEQNLNHDAMYWYRQDPGQGLRLIYYSQIVNDFQKGDIAEGYSVSREKKESFPLTVTSAQKNPTAFYLCASSPAWTGDQPQHFGDGTRLSIL.